This T cell receptor beta chain was obtained from a study of blood T cells in healthy people across ages. This clonotype has at least ten counts. The antigen is unknown. A J-beta primer mix and a sample-barcoded 5' primer were used in a second PCR of roughly 6 to 12 cycles. All samples gave at least 2.5 million CDR3-containing paired-end reads. TCRdb processed the 5' RACE reads anew with MiXCR; each CDR3 protein has one entry. The table has more than 800,000 distinct CDR3 sequences, about 30% seen once; the top ten hold 15% to 20%. Germline V lookup: CDR1 SGHRS, CDR2 YFSETQ. This CDR3 is built from 15 residues. With V trimmed by 7 bases and J by 8 bases, 15 bases remained unmatched. General study results and limits: Both naive CD4+ cell counts and diversity were greater in long-lived donors than in aged donors. There was a strong correlation between TCR beta diversity and naive T cell percentage.

V is TRBV5-1 and J is TRBJ1-2; 9 bases align to TRBD1. This clonotype originated in a woman aged 80 or over in good health. The material sequenced was blood. The CDR3 sequence: CASRSTFRTGDGYTF. For the CDR3, the DNA is TGCGCCAGCCGAAGCACTTTCCGGACAGGGGACGGCTACACCTTC.